One and the same sample provided the 28 T cell receptor beta chains below, sequenced in a study of control samples from healthy donors and cancer patients. Method: immunoSEQ multiplex PCR; TCRdb's copy keeps in-frame clones and lacks some. The data show 120,000 or so clones, roughly 84% seen once. Material: blood. These receptors were obtained from a man aged 35-49 years in good health.

The V and J genes are TRBV7-2 and TRBJ2-1, with D perhaps TRBD2 (6 bases). Germline CDR1 is SGHTA and CDR2 is FQGNSA. Trimming took off 1 base at V and 7 bases at J, with 17 bases between the two ends. The CDR3 spans 16 residues. CDR3 protein: CASSLGRLERGNEQFF. Here the CDR3 DNA reads TGTGCCAGCAGCTTAGGGCGACTAGAGAGAGGAAATGAGCAGTTCTTC.

The chain uses TRBV7-8 and TRBJ1-1; TRBD1 matches 8 bases. V shed 6 bases, J shed 7 bases, and the junction held 1 base outside the gene matches. Germline V gene data show CDR1 as SGHVS and CDR2 as FQNEAQ. There are 11 residues in the CDR3. CDR3 amino acids: CASSGTGEAFF. For the CDR3, the DNA is TGTGCCAGCAGTGGGACAGGTGAAGCTTTCTTT.

The genes are TRBV10-2 and TRBJ2-1, with D unresolved. Between the trimmed V and J ends, which lost 4 bases and 2 bases, there was a span of 12 bases. This CDR3 is built from 15 residues. The germline CDR1 and CDR2 sequences are WSHSY and SAAADI. CDR3 bases: TGCGCCAGCAGTGCGGAAGGTCCAACCTACAATGAGCAGTTCTTC. Translating gives CASSAEGPTYNEQFF.

V gene TRBV11-2 combines with J gene TRBJ1-5; D might be TRBD1 (6 bases). The CDR3 has 13 residues. Germline CDR1 is SGHAT and CDR2 is FQNNGV. The V end lost 3 bases, the J end lost 3 bases, and 6 bases lay between the germline ends. The CDR3 is CASSLGHNQPQHF. The CDR3, as DNA: TGTGCCAGCAGCTTGGGACACAATCAGCCCCAGCATTTT.

V is TRBV18 and J is TRBJ1-2; 9 bases fit TRBD1. V lost 3 bases and J lost 5; bases outside the gene matches: 7. The CDR3 sequence is 15 residues long. Germline CDR1 is KGHSH and CDR2 is LQKENI. CDR3 DNA: TGTGCCAGCTCACCTCGGACAGGGGCCGCTTATGGCTACACCTTC. It codes for CASSPRTGAAYGYTF.

CDR3 residues: CADWGRVGTEAFF. The CDR3 DNA reads as TGTGCAGATTGGGGCAGGGTGGGGACTGAAGCTTTCTTT. The V and J genes are TRBV21-1 and TRBJ1-1; the table assigns TRBD1, which was not confirmed against the DNA. TRBV21-1 is shown as a pseudogene. The CDR3 runs to 13 residues.

The chain combines TRBV18 with TRBJ1-2; 8 bases are a match to TRBD1. The CDR3 spans 16 residues. Per germline, CDR1 KGHSH and CDR2 LQKENI. V lost 3 bases, J lost 7 bases, and 13 bases stayed unmatched. In DNA form, the CDR3 reads TGTGCCAGCTCACCCTTATCGACAGGGGATCCCCTTGGCTACACCTTC. Its protein product is CASSPLSTGDPLGYTF.

This chain links TRBV29-1 with TRBJ1-5; D is possibly TRBD1 (5 bases). CDR3 length: 13 amino acids. With 4 bases removed from V and 4 bases from J, the gap between germline ends came to 11 bases. CDR1 is SQVTM, CDR2 ANQGSEA, per germline. Written as DNA, the CDR3 is TGCAGCGTTGCTCAGGGATCTAATCAGCCCCAGCATTTT. Residues: CSVAQGSNQPQHF.

In nucleotides, the CDR3 is TGTGCCAGCAGCTTCCTACAGGGGGCTTACGAGCAGTACTTC. It codes for CASSFLQGAYEQYF. The gene calls are TRBV11-3 and TRBJ2-7; 9 nucleotides line up with TRBD1. CDR1 and CDR2 (germline): SGHNT, YENEEA. Trimming took 3 bases from V and 4 from J; bases not matched to a gene: 4. The CDR3 sequence is 14 residues long.

This sequence joins TRBV5-1 and TRBJ1-2; TRBD1 might be the D (6 bases). The V end lost 4 bases, the J end lost 8 bases, and 12 bases lay between the germline ends. The CDR3 totals 12 residues. Germline assignment: CDR1 SGHRS and CDR2 YFSETQ. CDR3 residues: CASSPHRDGYTF. The CDR3 DNA sequence: TGCGCCAGCAGCCCGCACAGGGACGGCTACACCTTC.

The V call is TRBV5-8, the J call TRBJ1-4; TRBD1 is a possible D gene (6 bases). Germline values: CDR1 SGHTS, CDR2 YDEGEE. V was trimmed by 3 bases and J by 3 bases, leaving 9 bases between them. CDR3 length: 14 amino acids. CDR3: CASSWTAPNEKLFF. The CDR3 nucleotides read TGTGCCAGCAGCTGGACAGCCCCTAATGAAAAACTGTTTTTT.

The V gene is TRBV12-2, the J gene TRBJ2-3; the table's TRBD2 call for D was not verified on the DNA. TRBV12-2 is designated a pseudogene. This CDR3 region has 21 residues. The CDR3 region has the DNA TGTGCAAGTCGCTTAATCCTGGGGACTAGCGGGGGGGCAGAGTCGACAGATACGCAGTATTTT. Amino acid sequence: CASRLILGTSGGAESTDTQYF.

The rearrangement uses TRBV5-1 and TRBJ2-5; D is unresolved. The V end was cut by 3 bases, the J end by 4 bases, with 4 bases between. CDR3 length: 11 amino acids. The germline V gene encodes CDR1 SGHRS and CDR2 YFSETQ. The DNA for the CDR3 is TGCGCCAGCAGCTCACGAGAGACCCAGTACTTC. Translating gives CASSSRETQYF.

This chain uses TRBV4-2 with TRBJ2-5; 8 bases are shared with TRBD2. The ends lost 1 base at V and 2 bases at J; junction bases unmatched: 6. CDR3 size: 16 residues. The germline CDR1 and CDR2 sequences are LGHNA and YNFKEQ. CDR3 nucleotides: TGTGCCAGCAGCCAAGGTGTTAGCGGGGCACAAGAGACCCAGTACTTC. The encoded protein is CASSQGVSGAQETQYF.

The chain couples TRBV1 to TRBJ2-1; the table names TRBD1, a call not compared with the DNA. TRBV1 is recorded as a pseudogene. This CDR3 region has 16 residues. CDR3 amino acids: CTSSQECGTEYNEQFF. CDR3 sequence (DNA): TGCACCAGCAGCCAAGAATGCGGGACAGAGTACAATGAGCAGTTCTTC.

The rearrangement joins TRBV7-9 to TRBJ1-2; 10 bases are shared with TRBD1. The CDR3 is 14 amino acids. Germline V CDR1 and CDR2: SEHNR, FQNEAQ (reference sequence). V was pared by 5 bases and J by 6 bases, with 6 bases of the junction left unmatched. The CDR3 protein is CASSPPGTGDGYTF. CDR3 coding DNA: TGTGCCAGCAGCCCGCCCGGGACAGGGGATGGCTACACCTTC.

The gene calls are TRBV12-5 and TRBJ2-1; D not certain. The CDR3 has 13 residues. V was trimmed by 3 bases and J by 7 bases, leaving 10 bases between them. Germline loops: CDR1 LGHNT, CDR2 FRNRAP. Here the CDR3 reads CASGFPGRNEQFF. The CDR3 coding sequence is TGTGCTAGTGGTTTCCCCGGCCGAAATGAGCAGTTCTTC.

This chain links TRBV7-3 with TRBJ2-1; D call uncertain. The germline gives CDR1 SGHTA, CDR2 FQGTGA. The CDR3 covers 12 residues. Trimming left V 0 bases short and J 10 bases short, with 7 bases between. CDR3 nucleotides: TGTGCCAGCAGCTTAACTGGTCAAGAGCAGTTCTTC. The encoded protein is CASSLTGQEQFF.

This clone was found once. V gene TRBV5-1 combines with J gene TRBJ2-4; D may be TRBD1 (5 bases). Deletions cut 4 bases from V and 6 bases from J, with 11 bases between. Germline V gene sequence: CDR1 SGHRS, CDR2 YFSETQ. CDR3 length equals 13 residues. Here the CDR3 DNA reads TGCGCCAGCAGCCCGACAGACGGAAACATTCAGTACTTC. Protein: CASSPTDGNIQYF.

The J gene is TRBJ2-7, the V gene TRBV6-5; 7 positions match TRBD1. V lost 6 bases, J lost 7 bases, and 9 bases stayed unmatched. The CDR3 is made up of 13 amino acids. Per the germline V gene, CDR1 is MNHEY and CDR2 is SVGAGI. The CDR3 DNA follows: TGTGCCAGCAGCCGAGGGACAGTGAATGAGCAGTACTTC. This sequence encodes CASSRGTVNEQYF.

The genes are TRBV7-9 and TRBJ1-6; D unresolved. Trimming removed 1 base from V and 5 bases from J, with 9 bases in between. The germline gives CDR1 SEHNR, CDR2 FQNEAQ (reference sequence). The CDR3 covers 15 residues. The chain's CDR3 is CASSLGAANNSPLHF. The CDR3 DNA reads TGTGCCAGCAGCTTAGGGGCAGCCAATAATTCACCCCTCCACTTT.

V gene TRBV5-1 combines with J gene TRBJ2-4; possibly TRBD2 for D (6 bases). This CDR3 has 15 residues. Per germline, CDR1 SGHRS and CDR2 YFSETQ. Trimming took off 1 base at V and 1 base at J, with 9 bases between the two ends. Here the CDR3 reads CASSLNAGAKNIQYF. Here the CDR3 DNA reads TGCGCCAGCAGCTTGAATGCGGGGGCCAAAAACATTCAGTACTTC.

The rearrangement joins TRBV6-6 to TRBJ1-3; D uncertain. The germline CDR1 and CDR2 sequences are MNHNY and SVGAGI (reference sequence). Trimming removed 5 bases from V and 2 bases from J, with 16 bases in between. This CDR3 contains 16 residues. The CDR3 spells CASSQIMRTTGNTIYF. CDR3 sequence (DNA): TGTGCCAGCAGTCAAATTATGAGGACGACTGGAAACACCATATATTTT.

The V and J genes are TRBV10-3 and TRBJ2-7, with D possibly being TRBD1 or TRBD2 (6 bases each). The CDR3 covers 15 residues. Trimming cost V 4 bases and J 3 bases, with 16 bases left between them. CDR1 is ENHRY, CDR2 SYGVKD, per germline. The CDR3 DNA sequence: TGTGCCATCAGTGCCACGGACGGGGGCTTCTACGAGCAGTACTTC. Translated: CAISATDGGFYEQYF.

V usage is TRBV30 and J usage is TRBJ2-5; D may correspond to TRBD1 or TRBD2 (5 bases each). Germline V lookup: CDR1 GTSNPN, CDR2 SVGIG (reference sequence). This CDR3 contains 13 residues. V dropped 3 bases and J dropped 9 bases, with 17 bases sitting between them. The CDR3 coding sequence is TGTGCCTGGAGCTCGAGGACCTTGGGGGCCCAGTACTTC. Its protein is CAWSSRTLGAQYF.

The rearrangement uses TRBV5-1 and TRBJ2-7; tentative D call: TRBD1 (5 bases). This CDR3 has 15 amino acids. Germline CDR1 SGHRS, CDR2 YFSETQ. Trimming stripped 1 base from V and 3 bases from J, with 14 bases between. The CDR3 is CASSLLAGNLYEQYF. The CDR3 DNA reads TGCGCCAGCAGCTTGTTGGCAGGGAATCTCTACGAGCAGTACTTC.

The V gene is TRBV7-2, the J gene TRBJ2-3; 13 bases map to TRBD2. Germline V gives CDR1 SGHTA, CDR2 FQGNSA. J gave up 2 bases and V 5 bases, and 10 bases lay outside the gene matches. The CDR3 spans 18 residues. The CDR3 region has the DNA TGTGCCAGCAGCATCACTAGCGGGGGGGGACTGTTCACAGATACGCAGTATTTT. Translation: CASSITSGGGLFTDTQYF.

The chain combines TRBV29-1 with TRBJ2-7; D unclear. Germline CDR1 and CDR2: SQVTM and ANQGSEA. The CDR3 has 11 amino acids. Trimming pared 2 bases from V and 5 bases from J, leaving 7 bases between. This CDR3 reads CSVELPHEQYF. CDR3 DNA: TGCAGCGTTGAACTCCCCCACGAGCAGTACTTC.